Listed below are T cell receptor beta chains from one sample, sequenced in a study of blood T cell repertoires in COVID-19. TCRdb's copy holds only in-frame clones and misses some; the assay was immunoSEQ multiplex PCR. The sample holds 250,000 or so clones, 85% to 90% seen once. The specimen sequenced was peripheral blood. The receptors come from a woman in her 70s with active or convalescent COVID-19. Each CDR3 is given without its conserved first and last residue.

j_call,v_call,cdr3_aa
TRBJ2-2,TRBV3-1/TRBV3-2,ASSYRANTGELF
TRBJ1-6,TRBV7-2,ASSWTGGDSPLH
TRBJ1-2,TRBV28,ASTVGGGYGYT
TRBJ2-6,TRBV6-5,ASTVGSSGANVLT
TRBJ1-1,TRBV2,ASRPLSGTEAF
TRBJ2-7,TRBV12-5,ASGSSSGGGYEQY
TRBJ1-6,TRBV5-1,ASSGTGASPLH
TRBJ2-1,TRBV4-1,ASSQDEVLAGNNEQF
TRBJ2-5,TRBV7-2,ASSLVSGRGGLETQY
TRBJ2-7,TRBV25-1,ASGTGGEQY
TRBJ1-1,TRBV18,ASSPGAQEGHPGGNTEAF
TRBJ1-2,TRBV18,ASSPQTSYT
TRBJ1-2,TRBV18,ASQGDKGFYGYT
TRBJ1-2,TRBV11-2,ASSTPLRGLIRNYGYT
TRBJ2-3,TRBV6-6,ASRRGPESQY
TRBJ1-1,TRBV27,ASSFTGMNTEAF
TRBJ2-2,TRBV24-1,ATSRQVPGELF
TRBJ1-2,TRBV14,ASSQGGANGYT
TRBJ2-7,TRBV11-2,ASSPPARVNEQY
TRBJ1-1,TRBV6-5,ASSPNRVNTEAF
TRBJ1-1,TRBV18,ASSPQGAEDTEAF
TRBJ2-1,TRBV10-1,ASSPLGTSGGNEQF
TRBJ1-3,TRBV7-6,ASSPGRWTGGDGNTIY
TRBJ2-1,TRBV6-2/TRBV6-3,ASSYRLAGGLNEQF
TRBJ2-7,TRBV5-5,ASSLGQGQLKVEQY
TRBJ2-3,TRBV7-9,ASSLLAGAGDTQY
TRBJ1-1,TRBV4-2,ASSQRFQERNTEAF
TRBJ1-5,TRBV7-6,ASSLDDSSNQPQH
TRBJ1-1,TRBV6-6,ASSVLGGGIEAF
TRBJ2-1,TRBV6-2/TRBV6-3,ASGSPGAAWGNEQF
TRBJ2-7,TRBV19,ASSLNPGVITYEQY
TRBJ1-2,TRBV12-3/TRBV12-4,ASSYGTGNGYT
TRBJ2-2,TRBV6-5,ASTRGQGRTGELF
TRBJ2-5,TRBV6-1,ASSENRGFPQETQY
TRBJ1-3,TRBV4-1,ASSHNALDSHRNTIY
TRBJ1-5,TRBV27,ASSLGAGSNQPQH
TRBJ2-7,TRBV16,ASSLGTVGEQY
TRBJ2-2,TRBV13,ASPSGGAPGELF
TRBJ2-3,TRBV6-6,ASSFPEDTQY
TRBJ1-5,TRBV4-1,ASSFPGQGKPQH
TRBJ1-1,TRBV7-8,ASTAVNLRRAF
TRBJ1-2,TRBV12-3/TRBV12-4,ASSNRVQYGYT
TRBJ1-6,TRBV5-4,ASSEGAALNSPLH
TRBJ2-3,TRBV5-1,ASGSGAVDTQY
TRBJ1-2,TRBV7-2,ASSLGQTNYGYT
TRBJ1-1,TRBV7-2,ASSLGPLGNTEAF
TRBJ1-2,TRBV27,ASSYAGHAAWDYGYT
TRBJ1-3,TRBV9,ASSVTGTAGNTIY
TRBJ1-5,TRBV18,ASSPSISEGNQPQH
TRBJ2-3,TRBV14,ASSQGGGASFTQY
TRBJ2-3,TRBV10-1,ASSERGDTQY